The 10 T cell receptor beta chains presented below share a single source sample, sequenced in a study of shared clonotypes between healthy human individuals. TCRdb keeps only in-frame clones here, not all; method: immunoSEQ multiplex PCR. The sample holds 2 million to 2.5 million clones, 80% to 95% seen once. The sample taken for sequencing was naive CD4+ T cells from PBMCs. Subset of the sample: CD45RA+ positively selected. Receptors were obtained from a man between 18 and 35 years old in good health. Some clones in this sample may be carry-over from other donors' samples.

This clone showed up just once. The V and J genes are TRBV5-4 and TRBJ1-3; a possible D gene is TRBD1 (5 bases). V lost 4 bases and J 0 bases, leaving 11 bases between the germline ends. CDR3 length equals 15 residues. Germline assignment: CDR1 SGHNT and CDR2 YYREEE (reference sequence). The CDR3 DNA sequence: TGTGCCAGCAGCCCATCGGGGGGCTCTGGAAACACCATATATTTT. This translates into CASSPSGGSGNTIYF.

As for this clone: Distinct nucleotide sequences in the sample also encode this CDR3. The chain carries TRBV7-9 and TRBJ2-3; no clear D. Deletions cut 5 bases from V and 0 bases from J, with 3 bases between. The CDR3 runs 12 residues. Per the germline V gene, CDR1 is SEHNR and CDR2 is FQNEAQ (reference sequence). The CDR3 reads CASSPSTDTQYF. The CDR3 region has the DNA TGTGCCAGCAGCCCTAGCACAGATACGCAGTATTTT.

The chain links TRBV6-6 to TRBJ1-1; TRBD1 matches at 7 bases. With V trimmed by 10 bases and J by 5 bases, 10 bases remained unmatched. CDR3 length: 13 amino acids. The germline V gene encodes CDR1 MNHNY and CDR2 SVGAGI (reference sequence). The CDR3 sequence: CATSQGVGTEAFF. For the CDR3, the DNA is TGTGCCACCTCTCAGGGGGTAGGGACTGAAGCTTTCTTT.

This rearrangement joins TRBV4-1 to TRBJ2-1, with 7 bases aligning to TRBD2. Looked up from germline, CDR1 is MGHRA and CDR2 is YSYEKL. Germline trimming cut 3 bases from V and 2 bases from J; bases unmatched to any gene: 10. The CDR3 totals 17 residues. CDR3 loop: CASSHPWRGRAYNEQFF. The CDR3 nucleotides read TGCGCCAGCAGCCACCCCTGGCGGGGGAGGGCCTACAATGAGCAGTTCTTC.

The chain is built from TRBV7-2 and TRBJ2-3; 9 bases are a match to TRBD2. The CDR3 runs to 15 residues. Germline-derived CDR1 and CDR2 are SGHTA and FQGNSA. Trimming took 2 bases from V and 2 from J; bases not matched to a gene: 2. The DNA of the CDR3 is TGTGCCAGCAGCTTACTAGCGGGACCCACAGATACGCAGTATTTT. Protein product: CASSLLAGPTDTQYF.

The chain is built from TRBV28 and TRBJ2-6, with D possibly matching TRBD1 (6 bases). The CDR3 sequence is 18 residues long. Germline values: CDR1 MDHEN, CDR2 SYDVKM. Trimming shortened V by 6 bases and J by 1 base, and 19 bases separated the two germline ends. The CDR3 is CASRPLRGIRSGANVLTF. The DNA for the CDR3 is TGTGCCAGCAGGCCCCTTAGGGGGATTCGGTCTGGGGCCAACGTCCTGACTTTC.

V is TRBV7-2 and J is TRBJ2-1, with 7 nucleotides matching TRBD2. The CDR3 is made up of 15 amino acids. The V gene's germline CDR1 is SGHTA and CDR2 FQGNSA. Trimming at V came to 5 bases and at J to 3 bases, leaving 7 bases not matched to a gene. This CDR3 is CASSVRASGYNEQFF. CDR3 nucleotide sequence: TGTGCCAGCAGCGTTAGGGCTAGCGGCTACAATGAGCAGTTCTTC.

The chain links TRBV9 to TRBJ2-5; D tentatively fits TRBD1 or TRBD2 (5 bases each). Between the trimmed V and J ends, which lost 3 bases and 5 bases, there was a span of 17 bases. The germline CDR1 and CDR2 sequences are SGDLS and YYNGEE. This CDR3 contains 15 residues. CDR3 in DNA: TGTGCCAGCAGCGCGGACCCCGGGGCCCTGGAGACCCAGTACTTC. Translated: CASSADPGALETQYF.

The chain has TRBV28 and TRBJ1-2; no clear D. From germline, CDR1 is MDHEN and CDR2 SYDVKM. The CDR3 runs 17 residues. Trimming removed 6 bases at V and 5 bases at J, with 25 bases between. Here the CDR3 reads CASRIGAASFDYYGYTF. The DNA for the CDR3 is TGTGCCAGCAGAATCGGTGCTGCCAGCTTCGATTATTATGGCTACACCTTC.

The chain combines TRBV5-6 with TRBJ2-4; a possible D gene is TRBD2 (6 bases). The CDR3 is 16 amino acids. V lost 1 base to trimming and J lost 9 bases, with 20 bases between them. From germline, CDR1 is SGHDT and CDR2 YYEEEE. The CDR3, as DNA: TGTGCCAGCAGCTTGACTCGCGCGGGCCCCGGGAGCATTCAGTACTTC. Its protein is CASSLTRAGPGSIQYF.